Listed here are 23 T cell receptor beta chains from one sample, sequenced in a study of blood T cell repertoires in COVID-19. The protocol was immunoSEQ multiplex PCR, while the TCRdb copy is restricted to in-frame clones and leaves out a portion. The repertoire holds some 280,000 clones, with under 90% as singletons. Material: peripheral blood. These receptors were obtained from a woman in her 40s who had recovered from COVID-19.

The chain is built from TRBV7-8 and TRBJ2-7; no reliable D call. V was clipped by 0 bases and J by 2 bases, with 11 bases between them. CDR3 length: 15 amino acids. Germline lookup yields CDR1 SGHVS and CDR2 FQNEAQ. CDR3 loop: CASSLARLGTYEQYF. The DNA for the CDR3 is TGTGCCAGCAGCTTAGCCCGGTTGGGCACCTACGAGCAGTACTTC. Variable domain in full (rest from reference TRBV7-8 and TRBJ2-7): GAGVSQSPRYKVAKRGQDVALRCDPISGHVSLFWYQQALGQGPEFLTYFQNEAQLDKSGLPSDRFFAERPEGSVSTLKIQRTQQEDSAVYLCASSLARLGTYEQYFGPGTRLTVT.

V usage is TRBV6-6 and J usage is TRBJ2-4; tentatively, D is TRBD2 (6 bases). The CDR3 totals 15 residues. V lost 7 bases to trimming and J lost 1 base, with 14 bases between them. Looked up from germline, CDR1 is MNHNY and CDR2 is SVGAGI (reference sequence). CDR3 protein: CASIRGGGAKNIQYF. The CDR3 DNA follows: TGTGCCAGCATACGGGGCGGAGGGGCCAAAAACATTCAGTACTTC.

About this clone itself: An end of the junction differs from the germline gene, which may be a read error. The chain carries TRBV3-1 (or the pseudogene TRBV3-2) and TRBJ1-1; D remains ambiguous. This CDR3 is built from 14 residues. From germline, CDR1 is LGHDT and CDR2 YNNKEL (reference sequence). The CDR3 loop is CASIQSPGNTEAFF. CDR3 DNA sequence: TGTGCCAGCATCCAATCCCCGGGGAACACTGAAGCTTTCTTT.

This chain connects TRBV5-4 to TRBJ1-3; D uncertain. Trimming removed 5 bases from V and 6 bases from J, with 12 bases in between. The CDR3 loop spans 13 amino acids. The germline gives CDR1 SGHNT, CDR2 YYREEE (reference sequence). This CDR3 reads CASSEGGQNTIYF. CDR3 DNA sequence: TGTGCCAGCAGTGAGGGCGGCCAAAACACCATATATTTT.

The CDR3 DNA is TGCGCCAGCAGCTTGGTCCTAGCGGGCAACACCGGGGAGCTGTTTTTT. It translates to CASSLVLAGNTGELFF. The V gene is TRBV5-1, the J gene TRBJ2-2; 8 bases line up with TRBD2. From germline, CDR1 is SGHRS and CDR2 YFSETQ. V shed 0 bases, J shed 2 bases, and the junction held 3 bases outside the gene matches. CDR3 size: 16 residues.

This chain links TRBV29-1 with TRBJ1-3; D is unresolved. This CDR3 contains 15 residues. Germline V CDR1 and CDR2: SQVTM, ANQGSEA. V lost 1 base and J lost 0, with 10 bases in between. DNA of the CDR3: TGCAGCGTTGAAGCCCCTTCTTACTCTGGAAACACCATATATTTT. Its protein product is CSVEAPSYSGNTIYF.

The chain links TRBV3-1 (or the pseudogene TRBV3-2) to TRBJ2-7; TRBD2 agrees at 7 bases. Trimming removed 5 bases from V and 6 bases from J; junction bases left unmatched: 4. The germline CDR1 and CDR2 sequences are LGHDT and YNNKEL (reference sequence). This CDR3 spans 12 amino acids. Here the CDR3 reads CASSEGGAEQYF. The CDR3, as DNA: TGTGCCAGCAGCGAGGGAGGGGCCGAGCAGTACTTC.

This chain links TRBV4-1 with TRBJ2-4; D is unclear. Trimming left V 0 bases short and J 2 bases short, with 8 bases between. Germline V gene data show CDR1 as MGHRA and CDR2 as YSYEKL. This CDR3 is built from 15 residues. This chain's CDR3 is CASSQERDTKNIQYF. The CDR3 DNA follows: TGCGCCAGCAGCCAAGAAAGAGACACCAAAAACATTCAGTACTTC.

J is TRBJ1-2 and V is TRBV30, with D possibly TRBD1 on 5 matching bases. V lost 2 bases and J 7 bases, leaving 8 bases between the germline ends. Germline V gene sequence: CDR1 GTSNPN, CDR2 SVGIG (reference sequence). This CDR3 comprises 11 residues. CDR3 coding DNA: TGTGCCTGGAGTCTGGGGGGTGGCTACACCTTC. It encodes CAWSLGGGYTF.

V usage is TRBV4-2 and J usage is TRBJ2-7; 10 nucleotides line up with TRBD2. CDR1 is LGHNA and CDR2 is YNFKEQ in the germline V gene. Unmatched junction bases numbered 17, after V lost 3 bases and J lost 6 bases. The length of the CDR3 is 18 residues. CDR3 nucleotide sequence: TGTGCCAGCAGCCACCCCCCGGGGCTAGCGGGAGAAGGGGGCGAGCAGTACTTC. It specifies CASSHPPGLAGEGGEQYF.

The V call is TRBV4-1, the J call TRBJ2-3, with 11 bases matching TRBD2. The J segment lost 1 base and the V segment lost 3 bases, leaving 0 bases of the junction unmatched. The CDR3 consists of 15 residues. Germline V gene lookup returns CDR1 MGHRA and CDR2 YSYEKL. CDR3 sequence reads: CASSQTSGGTDTQYF. In DNA, the CDR3 is TGCGCCAGCAGCCAGACTAGCGGGGGCACAGATACGCAGTATTTT.

A single count supports this clone. V usage is TRBV29-1 and J usage is TRBJ2-6; perhaps TRBD1 as D (6 bases). Trimming cost V 5 bases and J 2 bases, with 10 bases left between them. Germline-derived CDR1 and CDR2 are SQVTM and ANQGSEA. The CDR3 extends over 14 amino acids. CDR3 in amino acids: CSVSTGTGANVLTF. The CDR3 coding sequence is TGCAGCGTTTCCACAGGGACTGGGGCCAACGTCCTGACTTTC.

This clone showed up just a few times. The chain has TRBV12-5 and TRBJ1-1, with 7 bases identical to TRBD1. There are 14 residues in the CDR3. Germline V gene data show CDR1 as LGHNT and CDR2 as FRNRAP. The J segment lost 11 bases and the V segment lost 5 bases, leaving 14 bases of the junction unmatched. CDR3 amino acids: CASGQGGPALNAFF. The CDR3 nucleotides are TGTGCTAGTGGTCAAGGGGGCCCTGCACTAAATGCTTTCTTT.

This chain joins TRBV2 and TRBJ2-1; maybe TRBD1 (6 bases). V lost 2 bases and J 0 bases, leaving 8 bases between the germline ends. CDR1 is SNHLY and CDR2 is FYNNEI in the germline V gene. The CDR3 loop spans 15 amino acids. CDR3: CASSEIRGSYNEQFF. CDR3 coding DNA: TGTGCCAGCAGTGAAATCAGGGGCTCCTACAATGAGCAGTTCTTC.

This rearrangement joins TRBV19 to TRBJ2-7; no reliable D call. Trimming cost V 1 base and J 1 base, with 17 bases left between them. This CDR3 comprises 17 residues. The germline CDR1 and CDR2 sequences are LNHDA and SQIVND (reference sequence). CDR3 protein: CASSIGLDTKVSYEQYF. The CDR3, as DNA: TGTGCCAGTAGTATAGGCCTCGACACCAAGGTGTCCTACGAGCAGTACTTC.

CDR3: CASSGQGVQETQYF. The CDR3 nucleotides are TGTGCCAGCAGCGGTCAGGGGGTGCAAGAGACCCAGTACTTC. The chain links TRBV9 to TRBJ2-5, with 7 bases fitting TRBD1. The CDR3 has 14 residues. Germline V CDR1 and CDR2: SGDLS, YYNGEE. V was pared by 3 bases and J by 2 bases, with 4 bases of the junction left unmatched.

About this clone: As the CDR3 is not closed by the conserved phenylalanine or tryptophan, this likely results from a read error. No DNA is shown, since the ends of the CDR3 on it are uncertain; the CDR3 is the one TCRdb lists. V and J are TRBV24-1 and TRBJ1-1; the table's TRBD1 call for D was not verified on the DNA. Including both end residues, the CDR3 is 11 amino acids long. Germline V gives CDR1 KGHDR, CDR2 SFDVKD. CDR3 region: CATSDRDREDN.

The CDR3 nucleotides read TGTGCCAGTAGAGGGACAGGGGAGGGGAACTATGGCTACACCTTC. This codes for CASRGTGEGNYGYTF. The chain carries TRBV19 and TRBJ1-2; 10 bases fit TRBD1. Germline-derived CDR1 and CDR2 are LNHDA and SQIVND (reference sequence). The junction had 6 bases not matched to a gene; V was cut back by 6 bases and J by 2 bases. The CDR3 spans 15 residues.

The rearrangement uses TRBV6-1 and TRBJ1-2, with a possible D match to TRBD1 (5 bases). Looked up from germline, CDR1 is MNHNS and CDR2 is SASEGT. The ends were cut back, 2 bases at V and 3 bases at J, with 7 bases in the middle. This CDR3 is 13 amino acids long. Here the CDR3 DNA reads TGTGCCAGCAGTGAAACGGGGGACTATGGCTACACCTTC. Its translation: CASSETGDYGYTF.

Only one count was recorded for this clone. The J gene is TRBJ2-6, the V gene TRBV2, with 8 bases lining up with TRBD1. Germline loops: CDR1 SNHLY, CDR2 FYNNEI. The trim removed 5 bases at V and 0 bases at J, leaving 9 bases unmatched. This CDR3 region has 18 residues. CDR3: CASSTPGGPYSGANVLTF. Here the CDR3 DNA reads TGTGCCAGCAGTACCCCAGGGGGCCCCTACTCTGGGGCCAACGTCCTGACTTTC.

This clone was counted between two and nine times. V gene TRBV6-4 combines with J gene TRBJ2-1, with TRBD1 matching over 9 bases. Germline V lookup: CDR1 MRHNA, CDR2 SNTAGT. V was clipped by 0 bases and J by 3 bases; unmatched bases: 3. The CDR3 is made up of 16 amino acids. The CDR3 coding sequence is TGTGCCAGCAGTGACTCAGCGGGACAGGGCTACAATGAGCAGTTCTTC. Its translation: CASSDSAGQGYNEQFF.

CDR3 residues: CASSQEVTVKRGETQYF. The CDR3 coding sequence is TGTGCCAGCAGCCAAGAGGTGACGGTTAAACGGGGGGAGACCCAGTACTTC. J is TRBJ2-5 and V is TRBV3-1 (or the pseudogene TRBV3-2), with D tentatively TRBD2 (6 bases). The CDR3 length is 17 residues. The V gene's germline CDR1 is LGHDT and CDR2 YNNKEL (reference sequence). V lost 0 bases to trimming and J lost 5 bases, with 19 bases between them.

This chain links TRBV5-1 with TRBJ2-1; TRBD2 matches at 10 bases. V dropped 4 bases and J dropped 0; count of bases not matched to a gene: 10. This CDR3 has 18 residues. Germline V CDR1 and CDR2: SGHRS, YFSETQ. CDR3 protein: CASSDPGLASSSYNEQFF. The CDR3 bases are TGCGCCAGCAGCGATCCGGGACTAGCGTCGAGCTCCTACAATGAGCAGTTCTTC.